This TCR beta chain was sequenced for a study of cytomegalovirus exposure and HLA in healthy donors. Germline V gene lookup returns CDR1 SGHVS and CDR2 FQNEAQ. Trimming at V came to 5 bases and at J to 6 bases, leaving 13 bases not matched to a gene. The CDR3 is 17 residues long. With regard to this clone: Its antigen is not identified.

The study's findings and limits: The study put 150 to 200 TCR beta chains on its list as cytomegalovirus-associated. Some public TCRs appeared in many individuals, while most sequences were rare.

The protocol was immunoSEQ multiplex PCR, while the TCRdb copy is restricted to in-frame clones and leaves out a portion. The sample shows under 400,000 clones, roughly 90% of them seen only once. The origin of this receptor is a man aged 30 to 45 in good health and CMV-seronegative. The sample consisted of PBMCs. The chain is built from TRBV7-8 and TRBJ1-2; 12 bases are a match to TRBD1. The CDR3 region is CASSQIPGQGARDGYTF. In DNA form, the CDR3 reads TGTGCCAGCAGCCAGATACCGGGACAGGGGGCGCGTGATGGCTACACCTTC.